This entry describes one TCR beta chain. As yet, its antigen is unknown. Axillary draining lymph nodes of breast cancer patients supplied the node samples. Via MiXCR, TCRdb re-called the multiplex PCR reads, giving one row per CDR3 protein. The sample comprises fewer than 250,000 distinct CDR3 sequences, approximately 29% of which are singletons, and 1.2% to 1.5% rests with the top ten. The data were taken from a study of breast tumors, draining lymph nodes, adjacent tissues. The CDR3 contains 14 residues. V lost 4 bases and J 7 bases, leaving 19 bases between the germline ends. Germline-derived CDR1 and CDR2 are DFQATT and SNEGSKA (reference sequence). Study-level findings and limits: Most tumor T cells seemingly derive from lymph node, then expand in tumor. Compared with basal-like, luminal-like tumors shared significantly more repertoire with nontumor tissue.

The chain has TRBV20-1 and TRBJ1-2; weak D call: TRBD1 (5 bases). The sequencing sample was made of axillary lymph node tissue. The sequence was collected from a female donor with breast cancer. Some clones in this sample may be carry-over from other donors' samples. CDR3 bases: TGCAGTGCTAAGACCGGGGCAGGACACTCTGGCTACACCTTC. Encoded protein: CSAKTGAGHSGYTF.